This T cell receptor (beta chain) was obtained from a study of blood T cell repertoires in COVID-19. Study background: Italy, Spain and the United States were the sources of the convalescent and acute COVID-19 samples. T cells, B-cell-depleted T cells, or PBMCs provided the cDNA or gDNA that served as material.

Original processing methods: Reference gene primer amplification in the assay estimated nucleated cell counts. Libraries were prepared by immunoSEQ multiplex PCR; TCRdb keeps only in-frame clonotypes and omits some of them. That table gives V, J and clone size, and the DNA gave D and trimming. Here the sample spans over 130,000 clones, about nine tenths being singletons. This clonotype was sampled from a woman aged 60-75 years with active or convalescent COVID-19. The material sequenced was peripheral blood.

The CDR3 sequence: CASSFVAAGELFF. The CDR3 DNA reads as TGTGCCAGCAGCTTTGTAGCGGCCGGGGAGCTGTTTTTT. The V and J genes are TRBV7-2 and TRBJ2-2, with D maybe TRBD2 (6 bases). The germline gives CDR1 SGHTA, CDR2 FQGNSA. Trimming pared 3 bases from V and 6 bases from J, leaving 8 bases between. This CDR3 spans 13 amino acids. Full variable domain (rest looked up from reference TRBV7-2 and TRBJ2-2): GAGVSQSPSNKVTEKGKDVELRCDPISGHTALYWYRQSLGQGLEFLIYFQGNSAPDKSGLPSDRFSAERTGGSVSTLTIQRTQQEDSAVYLCASSFVAAGELFFGEGSRLTVL.